One and the same sample provided the 16 T cell receptor beta chains below, sequenced in a study of shared clonotypes between healthy human individuals. Sequencing was performed with immunoSEQ multiplex PCR; in TCRdb, only in-frame clones are kept and a portion is missing. Here the sample spans 2 million to 2.5 million clones, roughly 95% being singletons. The material sequenced was naive CD4+ T cells sorted from blood. Stated subset: CD45RA+ positively selected. The receptors here all came from a man aged 18 to 30 in good health.

On this clone: Other DNA sequences in the same sample also yield this CDR3. The rearrangement links TRBV5-1 to TRBJ2-7; 9 bases match TRBD1. The CDR3 contains 15 residues. With 3 bases clipped from V and 3 bases from J, the junction kept 7 bases outside the gene matches. CDR1 and CDR2 (germline): SGHRS, YFSETQ. DNA for the CDR3: TGCGCCAGCAGCTGGGGGGACAGGGAGGTCTACGAGCAGTACTTC. This translates into CASSWGDREVYEQYF.

A remark on this clone: The sample carries other DNA sequences with the same CDR3. The chain combines TRBV5-1 with TRBJ2-3, with 10 nucleotides matching TRBD1. Germline-derived CDR1 and CDR2 are SGHRS and YFSETQ. The CDR3 contains 15 residues. The V gene end was trimmed by 2 bases and the J gene end by 3 bases; junction bases not matched to a gene: 3. CDR3 DNA sequence: TGCGCCAGCAGCTTACAGGGACAGGGGACAGATACGCAGTATTTT. It translates to CASSLQGQGTDTQYF.

V usage is TRBV29-1 and J usage is TRBJ2-1; TRBD2 is a possible D gene (6 bases). Deletions cut 7 bases from V and 4 bases from J, with 14 bases between. This CDR3 has 13 residues. Germline lookup yields CDR1 SQVTM and CDR2 ANQGSEA. The CDR3 loop is CSARGGGYNEQFF. DNA of the CDR3: TGCAGCGCCCGGGGAGGCGGTTACAATGAGCAGTTCTTC.

In the case of this clone: The sample has other DNA sequences that encode this CDR3 too. The V gene is TRBV6-1, the J gene TRBJ1-1; weak D call: TRBD1 (5 bases). Trimming stripped 3 bases from V and 1 base from J, with 9 bases between. CDR1 and CDR2 from the germline V gene are MNHNS and SASEGT. This CDR3 spans 14 amino acids. In DNA, the CDR3 is TGTGCCAGCAGTGAGGCGCAGGGGAACACTGAAGCTTTCTTT. Its protein is CASSEAQGNTEAFF.

V and J are TRBV2 and TRBJ2-3; D perhaps matches TRBD2 (6 bases). This CDR3 has 14 amino acids. Trimming took off 8 bases at V and 5 bases at J, with 17 bases between the two ends. Per germline, CDR1 SNHLY and CDR2 FYNNEI. Here the CDR3 reads CASSEGSLGDTQYF. In DNA, the CDR3 is TGTGCCAGCTCGGAGGGGTCGTTGGGAGATACGCAGTATTTT.

This clone was observed once. This chain joins TRBV15 and TRBJ1-1, with D perhaps matching TRBD1 (6 bases). CDR1 LNHNV and CDR2 YYDKDF come from the germline V gene (reference sequence). This CDR3 is built from 14 residues. Trimming shortened V by 0 bases and J by 5 bases, and 10 bases separated the two germline ends. CDR3 DNA sequence: TGTGCCACCAGCAGAGATCAGGGGAGGACTGAAGCTTTCTTT. Protein: CATSRDQGRTEAFF.

The chain uses TRBV9 and TRBJ2-1; D might be TRBD2 (5 bases). The length of the CDR3 is 14 residues. Trimming left V 3 bases short and J 9 bases short, with 16 bases between. The germline gives CDR1 SGDLS, CDR2 YYNGEE. CDR3 sequence: CASSARTGMGEQFF. CDR3 bases: TGTGCCAGCAGCGCCCGGACCGGGATGGGTGAGCAGTTCTTC. Full variable domain (rest looked up from reference TRBV9 and TRBJ2-1): DSGVTQTPKHLITATGQRVTLRCSPRSGDLSVYWYQQSLDQGLQFLIQYYNGEERAKGNILERFSAQQFPDLHSELNLSSLELGDSALYFCASSARTGMGEQFFGPGTRLTVL.

Comments on this clone: One junction end does not reproduce the germline sequence, and a read error may be involved. V gene TRBV6-5 combines with J gene TRBJ1-1; perhaps TRBD1 as D (6 bases). In germline, CDR1 is MNHEY, CDR2 SVGAGI. This CDR3 comprises 13 residues. CDR3 amino acids: CASRGTSNTEAFF. The DNA of the CDR3 is TGCGCTTCTCGAGGGACATCTAACACTGAAGCTTTCTTT.

A single count supports this clone. The chain employs TRBV4-1 and TRBJ1-5; 7 nucleotides align to TRBD1. The germline V gene encodes CDR1 MGHRA and CDR2 YSYEKL. There are 18 residues in the CDR3. With 0 bases clipped from V and 4 bases from J, the junction kept 12 bases outside the gene matches. CDR3: CASSQEGWYRDRNQPQHF. CDR3 bases: TGCGCCAGCAGCCAAGAAGGATGGTATAGGGACAGAAATCAGCCCCAGCATTTT.

This chain joins TRBV4-1 and TRBJ2-7; D is possibly TRBD1 (5 bases). V was pared by 3 bases and J by 2 bases, with 20 bases between. The CDR3 loop spans 17 amino acids. From germline, CDR1 is MGHRA and CDR2 YSYEKL. The CDR3 region is CASSQRPPRDWAYEQYF. The CDR3 DNA follows: TGCGCCAGCAGCCAGCGCCCCCCCAGGGATTGGGCCTACGAGCAGTACTTC.

CDR3 protein: CASSVTSMFGEQFF. The CDR3, as DNA: TGTGCCAGCAGTGTAACTAGTATGTTTGGGGAGCAGTTCTTC. The rearrangement joins TRBV6-1 to TRBJ2-1; TRBD2 is a possible D gene (5 bases). The CDR3 extends over 14 amino acids. The germline V gene has CDR1 MNHNS and CDR2 SASEGT. V dropped 4 bases and J dropped 10 bases, with 17 bases sitting between them.

The genes are TRBV30 and TRBJ1-1; D uncertain. The V and J ends lost 4 bases and 1 base respectively, with 16 bases between them. The CDR3 has 15 amino acids. In germline, CDR1 is GTSNPN, CDR2 SVGIG (reference sequence). DNA of the CDR3: TGTGCCTGGACCGAATGGGAGGAATCGAACACTGAAGCTTTCTTT. As protein: CAWTEWEESNTEAFF. Complete variable domain (other parts from reference TRBV30 and TRBJ1-1): SQTIHQWPATLVQPVGSPLSLECTVEGTSNPNLYWYRQAAGRGLQLLFYSVGIGQISSEVPQNLSASRPQDRQFILSSKKLLLSDSGFYLCAWTEWEESNTEAFFGQGTRLTVV.

The gene calls are TRBV7-2 and TRBJ1-3; D is undetermined. The CDR3 runs 14 residues. The V end was cut by 4 bases, the J end by 2 bases, with 9 bases between. CDR1 and CDR2 (germline): SGHTA, FQGNSA. The CDR3 region is CASSYGLAGNTIYF. The CDR3 nucleotides read TGTGCCAGCAGCTACGGACTTGCTGGAAACACCATATATTTT. Together with reference TRBV7-2 and TRBJ1-3, the CDR3 gives the full variable domain: GAGVSQSPSNKVTEKGKDVELRCDPISGHTALYWYRQSLGQGLEFLIYFQGNSAPDKSGLPSDRFSAERTGGSVSTLTIQRTQQEDSAVYLCASSYGLAGNTIYFGEGSWLTVV.

This chain links TRBV18 with TRBJ2-7, with D possibly matching TRBD2 (5 bases). There are 15 residues in the CDR3. V shed 3 bases and J shed 3 bases, with 15 bases lying between them. Germline V gene sequence: CDR1 KGHSH, CDR2 LQKENI. CDR3 region: CASSPRGAADYEQYF. CDR3 sequence (DNA): TGTGCCAGCTCACCGCGTGGAGCGGCAGACTACGAGCAGTACTTC.

This clone was recorded only once. V and J are TRBV19 and TRBJ1-1; D is unclear. Germline assignment: CDR1 LNHDA and CDR2 SQIVND (reference sequence). This CDR3 comprises 18 residues. With 3 bases removed from V and 4 bases from J, the gap between germline ends came to 24 bases. The DNA for the CDR3 is TGTGCCAGTAGTATCTTGGCGCAGTTGGTAGGGAAGCGCACTGAAGCTTTCTTT. Protein: CASSILAQLVGKRTEAFF.

Here the CDR3 reads CAAATPDRGTYEQYF. CDR3 DNA sequence: TGTGCCGCGGCTACCCCGGACAGGGGAACCTACGAGCAGTACTTC. The chain joins TRBV19 to TRBJ2-7; TRBD1 matches 9 bases. V shed 11 bases and J 2 bases; nucleotides not matched to a gene: 13. This CDR3 comprises 15 residues. Germline lookup yields CDR1 LNHDA and CDR2 SQIVND (reference sequence).